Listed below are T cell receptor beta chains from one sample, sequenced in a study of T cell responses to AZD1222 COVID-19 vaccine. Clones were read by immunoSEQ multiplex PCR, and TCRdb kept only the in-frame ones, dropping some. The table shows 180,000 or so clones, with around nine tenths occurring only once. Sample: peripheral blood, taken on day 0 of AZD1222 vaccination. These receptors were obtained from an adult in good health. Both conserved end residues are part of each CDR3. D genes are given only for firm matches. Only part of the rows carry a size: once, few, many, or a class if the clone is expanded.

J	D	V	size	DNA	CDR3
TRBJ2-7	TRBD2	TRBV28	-	TGTGCCAGCTACCCAATGGCCCCAGCGGGAGCTTCTTACGAGCAGTACTTC	CASYPMAPAGASYEQYF
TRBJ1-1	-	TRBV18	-	TGTGCCAGCTCACCGGGGGAACTGAACACTGAAGCTTTCTTT	CASSPGELNTEAFF
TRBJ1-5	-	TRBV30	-	TGTGCCTGGAGTGCCCAGGGTGTTCAGCCCCAGCATTTT	CAWSAQGVQPQHF
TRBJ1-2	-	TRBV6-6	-	TGTGCCAGCAGTTACACGGAATTTAATGGCTACACCTTC	CASSYTEFNGYTF
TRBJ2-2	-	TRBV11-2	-	TGTGCCAGCAGCCAGCCATCCGCGAACACCGGGGAGCTGTTTTTT	CASSQPSANTGELFF
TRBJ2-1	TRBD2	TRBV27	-	TGTGCCAGCAGTTCGGGGGGGCGAGGGAGGAATGAGCAGTTCTTC	CASSSGGRGRNEQFF
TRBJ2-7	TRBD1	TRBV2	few	TGTGCCAGCAACAGGGGGCCCTTCTACGAGCAGTACTTC	CASNRGPFYEQYF
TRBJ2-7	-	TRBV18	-	TGTGCCAGCGCAGGGACATCTAGCTCCTACGAGCAGTACTTC	CASAGTSSSYEQYF
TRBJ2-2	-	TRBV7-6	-	TGTGCCAGCAGCCCCAACCTTGGGGGGGGCCTCACCGGGGAGCTGTTTTTT	CASSPNLGGGLTGELFF
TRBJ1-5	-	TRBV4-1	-	TGCGCCAGCAGCCAAGGCAGGGAGCTTTATAGCAATCAGCCCCAGCATTTT	CASSQGRELYSNQPQHF
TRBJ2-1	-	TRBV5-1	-	TGCGCCAGCACCCCCTTGGGCTACAATGAGCAGTTCTTC	CASTPLGYNEQFF
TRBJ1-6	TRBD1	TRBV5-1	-	TGCGCCAGCAGCCCTGGACAGGGAAATTCACCCCTCCACTTT	CASSPGQGNSPLHF
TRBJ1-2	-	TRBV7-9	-	TGTGCCAGCAGCCCCGACTCGGGCGGCTACACCTTC	CASSPDSGGYTF
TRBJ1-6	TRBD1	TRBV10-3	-	TGTGCCATCAGGGTGGACAGGGGGCTGAGTAATTCACCCCTCCACTTT	CAIRVDRGLSNSPLHF
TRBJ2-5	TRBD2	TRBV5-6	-	TGTGCCAGCAGCTGGACTAGCGGGAGGTTTGAGACCCAGTACTTC	CASSWTSGRFETQYF
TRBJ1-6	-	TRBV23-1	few	TGCGCCAGCAGTCTCCGGACAGTCCGGCCCCTCCACTTT	CASSLRTVRPLHF
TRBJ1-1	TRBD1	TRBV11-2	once	TGTGCCAGCAGCTTAAAGGGACAGGGGTTGACTGAAGCTTTCTTT	CASSLKGQGLTEAFF
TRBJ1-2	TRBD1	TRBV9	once	TGTGCCAGCAGCTCCCAATTGACAGGGGAATATGGCTACACCTTC	CASSSQLTGEYGYTF
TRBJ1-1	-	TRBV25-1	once	TGTGCCACCTCCCGGACTGGCACTGAAGCTTTCTTT	CATSRTGTEAFF
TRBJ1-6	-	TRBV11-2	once	TGTGCCAGCAGCTCCGATAATTCACCCCTCCACTTT	CASSSDNSPLHF
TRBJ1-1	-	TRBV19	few	TGTGCCAGTAGTATAGCACAGCTGGCCACTGAAGCTTTCTTT	CASSIAQLATEAFF
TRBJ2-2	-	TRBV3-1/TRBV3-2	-	TGTGCCAGCAGCTCCTTCGAGCGGACCGGGGAGCTGTTTTTT	CASSSFERTGELFF
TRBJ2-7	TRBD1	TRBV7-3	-	TGTGCCAGCAGCTTAATAACGGGGACAGACTACGAGCAGTACTTC	CASSLITGTDYEQYF
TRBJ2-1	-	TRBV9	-	TGTGCCAGCAGCGTAGGGCAGGGATCCTACAATGAGCAGTTCTTC	CASSVGQGSYNEQFF
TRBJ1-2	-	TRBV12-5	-	TGTGCTAGTGGTTTACGAGGGCCAGCTGTATTTGGCTACACCTTC	CASGLRGPAVFGYTF
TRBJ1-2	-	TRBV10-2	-	TGCGCCAGCAGGGGGTTCACGGTGGACGGAGGGACCTATGGCTACACCTTC	CASRGFTVDGGTYGYTF
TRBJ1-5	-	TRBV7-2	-	TGTGCCAACGTTCAGCCCCAGCATTTT	CANVQPQHF
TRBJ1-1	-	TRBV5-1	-	TGCGCCAGCAGCTTGCAAGGGAACATGAACACTGAAGCTTTCTTT	CASSLQGNMNTEAFF
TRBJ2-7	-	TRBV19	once	TGTGCCAGTAGTATAGCTAGTGGTGGGGTTTACGAGCAGTACTTC	CASSIASGGVYEQYF
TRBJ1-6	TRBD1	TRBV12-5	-	TGTGCTAGTGGTTTGATAGACAGGGGGAATTCACCCCTCCACTTT	CASGLIDRGNSPLHF
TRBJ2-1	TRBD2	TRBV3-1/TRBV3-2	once	TGTGCCAGCAGCCTAAGACTAGCGGGAGTGGGTGAGCAGTTCTTC	CASSLRLAGVGEQFF
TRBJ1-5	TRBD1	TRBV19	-	TGTGCCAGTAGTACAACCGGGACAGGGGGCTTTAGCAATCAGCCCCAGCATTTT	CASSTTGTGGFSNQPQHF
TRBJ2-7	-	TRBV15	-	TGTGCCACCAGCAGACCCGGGGAGATCTACGAGCAGTACTTC	CATSRPGEIYEQYF
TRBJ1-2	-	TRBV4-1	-	TGCGCCAGCAGCCAAGTCAGCCTGGGGGGCAACTATGGCTACACCTTC	CASSQVSLGGNYGYTF
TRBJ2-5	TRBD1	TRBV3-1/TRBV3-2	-	TGTGCCAGCAGCCAAGATAGGGACAGTCAAGAGACCCAGTACTTC	CASSQDRDSQETQYF
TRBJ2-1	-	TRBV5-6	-	TGTGCCAGCAGCTTGTTACAGAGCTCCTACAATGAGCAGTTCTTC	CASSLLQSSYNEQFF
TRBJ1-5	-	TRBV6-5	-	TGTGCCAGCAGTCTTAGGCCGGGGGGGCAGCCCCAGCATTTT	CASSLRPGGQPQHF
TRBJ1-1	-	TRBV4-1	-	TGCGCCAGCAGCCAAGAGCCAGCGCACAAGATTGAAGCTTTCTTT	CASSQEPAHKIEAFF
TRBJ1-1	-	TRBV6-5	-	TGTGCCAGCAGTTGGGACCGCATGAACACTGAAGCTTTCTTT	CASSWDRMNTEAFF
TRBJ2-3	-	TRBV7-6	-	TGTGCCAGCAGCTTAGGGCCCGCGGCAGATACGCAGTATTTT	CASSLGPAADTQYF
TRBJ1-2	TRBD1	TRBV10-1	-	TGCGCCAGCAGTGAGTCATTGGGACAGGGGAATGGCTACACCTTC	CASSESLGQGNGYTF
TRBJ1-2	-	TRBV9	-	TGTGCCAGCAGCCCATTAACAGGGAACTATGGCTACACCTTC	CASSPLTGNYGYTF
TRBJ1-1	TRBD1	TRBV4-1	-	TGCGCCAGCAGCCTCCAACCGGGACAGGTGAACACTGAAGCTTTCTTT	CASSLQPGQVNTEAFF
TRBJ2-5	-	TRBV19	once	TGTGCCAGTAGTATACAGGTCCAAGAGACCCAGTACTTC	CASSIQVQETQYF
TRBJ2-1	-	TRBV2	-	TGTGCCAGCAGTGGTTGGGGGCCGGGGTACAATGAGCAGTTCTTC	CASSGWGPGYNEQFF
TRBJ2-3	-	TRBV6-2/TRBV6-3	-	TGTGCTAGCAGTTACTCGACTAGCACAGATACGCAGTATTTT	CASSYSTSTDTQYF